This T cell receptor beta chain emerged from a study of human T cells and chemical hapten exposure. Background on the study: Patients' scalps got diphenylcyclopropenone weekly throughout the approximately 25-week study.

V shed 2 bases and J shed 4 bases, with 6 bases lying between them. Germline-derived CDR1 and CDR2 are SGHDT and YYEEEE. The CDR3 runs 12 residues. TCRdb recomputed calls from the RACE reads with MiXCR, one row per CDR3 protein. This sample has 65,000 to 95,000 distinct CDR3 sequences, with 6.5% to 8.5% found just once. Time point reported: patch test 2, 6 weeks after DPC sensitization. Treatment in this sample: therapeutic diphenylcyclopropenone sensitization with weekly scalp DPC. This clonotype was seen ten or more times. This receptor was identified in a woman in her twenties or thirties with alopecia areata. Some clones in this sample may be carry-over from other donors' samples. The chain is built from TRBV5-6 and TRBJ1-2; D is unclear. Sequenced material: whole blood, taken in connection with sensitization to the hapten diphenylcyclopropenone (DPC). The CDR3 reads CASSFTAYGYTF. CDR3 DNA sequence: TGTGCCAGCAGCTTCACAGCCTATGGCTACACCTTC. The complete variable domain, with remaining parts taken from reference TRBV5-6 and TRBJ1-2, reads DAGVTQSPTHLIKTRGQQVTLRCSPKSGHDTVSWYQQALGQGPQFIFQYYEEEERQRGNFPDRFSGHQFPNYSSELNVNALLLGDSALYLCASSFTAYGYTFGSGTRLTVV.